The 15 T cell receptor beta chains below all came from one sample that was sequenced in a study of T-cell reconstitution after alpha-beta-depleted transplantation in children. TCRbeta library preparation incorporated unique molecular identifiers. TCRdb processed the PCR reads anew with MiXCR; each CDR3 protein has one entry. The data show about 590,000 distinct CDR3 sequences, with 10% to 15% seen just once and about 2% held by the top ten. This material consisted of PBMCs, mostly from graft donor cells, taken 360 days after TCRalphabeta/CD19-depleted stem cell transplant. These receptor sequences come from a male patient younger than 18 who had a stem cell transplant for acute myeloid leukemia, so the T cells may come from the graft donor.

The chain has TRBV24-1 and TRBJ2-5; D is undetermined. Trimming shortened V by 3 bases and J by 5 bases, and 12 bases separated the two germline ends. The CDR3 covers 14 residues. Germline V lookup: CDR1 KGHDR, CDR2 SFDVKD. This CDR3 reads CATSDMRAPETQYF. The DNA for the CDR3 is TGTGCCACCAGTGATATGCGTGCCCCGGAGACCCAGTACTTC.

This clonotype was seen only a few times. V usage is TRBV28 and J usage is TRBJ1-5; 8 nucleotides match TRBD1. The germline V gene encodes CDR1 MDHEN and CDR2 SYDVKM. There are 16 residues in the CDR3. After removal of 3 bases from V and 6 bases from J, the junction contained 10 bases not matched to a gene. The CDR3: CASSLRTGFLGQPQHF. CDR3 coding DNA: TGTGCCAGCAGTTTGAGGACAGGGTTTCTGGGTCAGCCCCAGCATTTT. Combining the CDR3 with reference TRBV28 and TRBJ1-5 gives the whole variable domain DVKVTQSSRYLVKRTGEKVFLECVQDMDHENMFWYRQDPGLGLRLIYFSYDVKMKEKGDIPEGYSVSREKKERFSLILESASTNQTSMYLCASSLRTGFLGQPQHFGDGTRLSIL.

The chain uses TRBV30 and TRBJ2-3; 7 bases fit TRBD2. The V segment lost 5 bases and the J segment 2 bases; nucleotides outside the gene matches: 7. The CDR3 spans 14 residues. The V gene's germline CDR1 is GTSNPN and CDR2 SVGIG (reference sequence). In DNA, the CDR3 is TGTGCCTGGTCAGCCAGCGGGAACACAGATACGCAGTATTTT. Translated: CAWSASGNTDTQYF.

This clonotype was detected a few times. The chain combines TRBV6-5 with TRBJ2-1; 9 bases fit TRBD2. The germline CDR1 and CDR2 sequences are MNHEY and SVGAGI. The CDR3 has 17 residues. Trimming removed 0 bases from V and 5 bases from J; junction bases left unmatched: 8. CDR3 sequence: CASSYSLAGPPNNEQFF. The CDR3 nucleotides are TGTGCCAGCAGTTACTCACTAGCGGGTCCCCCGAACAATGAGCAGTTCTTC.

In this sample, this clonotype turned up a few times. This chain links TRBV20-1 with TRBJ2-2, with 10 nucleotides matching TRBD2. Germline V gives CDR1 DFQATT, CDR2 SNEGSKA (reference sequence). Unmatched junction bases numbered 14, after V lost 3 bases and J lost 7 bases. This CDR3 region has 17 residues. CDR3 sequence reads: CSASKGGLAGVGGELFF. As DNA, the CDR3 is TGCAGTGCTAGTAAAGGGGGGCTAGCGGGAGTTGGCGGGGAGCTGTTTTTT.

This clonotype appeared many times. DNA for the CDR3: TGTGCCAGCAGCCTGCCCCACGAGCAGTACTTC. It codes for CASSLPHEQYF. The rearrangement joins TRBV28 to TRBJ2-7; D is unresolved. Germline V CDR1 and CDR2: MDHEN, SYDVKM. Trimming shortened V by 6 bases and J by 5 bases, and 8 bases separated the two germline ends. The CDR3 has 11 residues. The whole variable domain, filled in from reference TRBV28 and TRBJ2-7, reads DVKVTQSSRYLVKRTGEKVFLECVQDMDHENMFWYRQDPGLGLRLIYFSYDVKMKEKGDIPEGYSVSREKKERFSLILESASTNQTSMYLCASSLPHEQYFGPGTRLTVT.

The rearrangement uses TRBV7-9 and TRBJ2-1; 8 positions match TRBD2. CDR1 and CDR2 from the germline V gene are SEHNR and FQNEAQ (reference sequence). Germline trimming cut 0 bases from V and 9 bases from J; bases unmatched to any gene: 7. The CDR3 loop spans 15 amino acids. CDR3 DNA: TGTGCCAGCAGCTTAGCAAGCGGGGGTCTGGGTGAGCAGTTCTTC. It codes for CASSLASGGLGEQFF.

This chain links TRBV9 with TRBJ2-5; 9 nucleotides agree with TRBD1. Germline-derived CDR1 and CDR2 are SGDLS and YYNGEE. The CDR3 consists of 16 residues. The junction had 5 bases not matched to a gene; V was cut back by 0 bases and J by 2 bases. In DNA form, the CDR3 reads TGTGCCAGCAGCGTAGAGGGACAGGGAAAACAAGAGACCCAGTACTTC. This gives the protein CASSVEGQGKQETQYF.

This clonotype has a handful of counts. The V call is TRBV7-6, the J call TRBJ2-2; TRBD1 aligns across 9 bases. Trimming took 3 bases from V and 7 from J; bases not matched to a gene: 15. CDR3 length equals 18 residues. Per the germline V gene, CDR1 is SGHVS and CDR2 is FNYEAQ. The DNA for the CDR3 is TGTGCCAGCAGCTTTGGGGCCTCCGACAGGGGGTCTGTCGGGGAGCTGTTTTTT. This translates into CASSFGASDRGSVGELFF.

The V call is TRBV6-5, the J call TRBJ2-7, with a weak D call TRBD1 (6 bases). This CDR3 region has 15 residues. Germline-derived CDR1 and CDR2 are MNHEY and SVGAGI. V gave up 4 bases and J gave up 3 bases, with 16 bases separating them. CDR3 loop: CASSSAGVMIYEQYF. CDR3 nucleotides: TGTGCCAGCAGTTCCGCAGGGGTCATGATCTACGAGCAGTACTTC.

This clonotype was seen at least ten times. The chain carries TRBV25-1 and TRBJ2-3; 7 bases match TRBD2. J gave up 0 bases and V 8 bases, and 17 bases lay outside the gene matches. This CDR3 is built from 18 residues. Germline V gene data show CDR1 as MGHDK and CDR2 as SYGVNS. Written as DNA, the CDR3 is TGTGCCAGCGGAGGAAGAAAGGCTAGCGGAACTAGCACAGATACGCAGTATTTT. Protein product: CASGGRKASGTSTDTQYF. The full variable domain, with the rest looked up from reference TRBV25-1 and TRBJ2-3, is EADIYQTPRYLVIGTGKKITLECSQTMGHDKMYWYQQDPGMELHLIHYSYGVNSTEKGDLSSESTVSRIRTEHFPLTLESARPSHTSQYLCASGGRKASGTSTDTQYFGPGTRLTVL.

V and J are TRBV7-9 and TRBJ2-2, with D unresolved. V was shortened by 2 bases and J by 4 bases, with 8 bases between the two germline ends. The germline CDR1 and CDR2 sequences are SEHNR and FQNEAQ (reference sequence). This CDR3 is built from 14 residues. The CDR3 DNA reads TGTGCCAGCAGCTTACGAGCCGGCACCGGGGAGCTGTTTTTT. Encoded protein: CASSLRAGTGELFF.

This clonotype was picked up a small number of times. The chain recombines TRBV28 with TRBJ1-5; D gene uncertain. Trimming cost V 6 bases and J 0 bases, with 9 bases left between them. CDR1 and CDR2 from the germline V gene are MDHEN and SYDVKM. This CDR3 is 14 amino acids long. The CDR3, as DNA: TGTGCCAGCAGAACAGAACTTAGCAATCAGCCCCAGCATTTT. Protein sequence: CASRTELSNQPQHF.

The gene calls are TRBV28 and TRBJ1-5; D unclear. This CDR3 has 13 residues. Germline lookup yields CDR1 MDHEN and CDR2 SYDVKM. The germline V and J ends were trimmed by 5 bases and 5 bases, with 10 bases remaining between them. In DNA form, the CDR3 reads TGTGCCAGCAGTCCCCCCAACGATCAGCCCCAGCATTTT. Translation gives CASSPPNDQPQHF.

This clonotype was counted only a few times. The chain has TRBV25-1 and TRBJ1-2; D perhaps matches TRBD1 (6 bases). Germline CDR1 MGHDK, CDR2 SYGVNS. CDR3 length: 14 amino acids. The V end was cut by 4 bases, the J end by 3 bases, with 12 bases between. Here the CDR3 DNA reads TGTGCCAGCAGTGTTGCCCAGGGGTACTATGGCTACACCTTC. This translates into CASSVAQGYYGYTF.